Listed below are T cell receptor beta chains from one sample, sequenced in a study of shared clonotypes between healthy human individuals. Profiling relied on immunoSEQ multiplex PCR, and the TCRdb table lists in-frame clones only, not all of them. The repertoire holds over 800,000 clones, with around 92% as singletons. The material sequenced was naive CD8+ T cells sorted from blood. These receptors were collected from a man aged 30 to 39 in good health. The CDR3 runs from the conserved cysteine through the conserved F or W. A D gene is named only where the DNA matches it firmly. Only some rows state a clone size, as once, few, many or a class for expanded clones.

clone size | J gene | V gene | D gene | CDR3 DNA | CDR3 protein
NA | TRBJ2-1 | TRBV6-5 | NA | TGTGCCAGCAGCCCTTTAGGGCTTGACGATGAGCAGTTCTTC | CASSPLGLDDEQFF
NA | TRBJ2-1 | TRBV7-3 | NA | TGTGCCAGCAGCCCCCCGAATCGTTACAATGAGCAGTTCTTC | CASSPPNRYNEQFF
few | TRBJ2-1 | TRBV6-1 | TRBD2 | TGTGCCAGCGATACCTTAGCGGGAGGTCCCTCTGAGCAGTTCTTC | CASDTLAGGPSEQFF
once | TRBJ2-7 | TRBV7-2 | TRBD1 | TGTGCCAGCAGGACCTCCGGGACAGGGGTGACCGAGCAGTACTTC | CASRTSGTGVTEQYF
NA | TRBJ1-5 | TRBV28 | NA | TGTGCCAGCAGTTTATCCCCCCGGGAATCAGGGAATCAGCCCCAGCATTTT | CASSLSPRESGNQPQHF
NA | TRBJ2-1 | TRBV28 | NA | TGTGCCAGCAGTTTCGTGGACGTTCGTGTCCATGAGCAGTTCTTC | CASSFVDVRVHEQFF
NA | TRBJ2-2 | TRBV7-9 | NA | TGTGCCAGCAGCTTAGATACAGCGCCTTCGTGGGGGGAGCTGTTTTTT | CASSLDTAPSWGELFF
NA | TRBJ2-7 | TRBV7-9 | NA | TGTGCCAGCAGCTCGGGCAGAGGATCCTACGAGCAGTACTTC | CASSSGRGSYEQYF
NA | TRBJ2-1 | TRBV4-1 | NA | TGCGCCAGCAGCCAAGAAACAGCCAATTTCAATGAGCAGTTCTTC | CASSQETANFNEQFF
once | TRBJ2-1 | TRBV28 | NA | TGTGCCAGCAGCCTCGCGGATGAGCAGTTCTTC | CASSLADEQFF
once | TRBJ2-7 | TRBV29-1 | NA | TGCAGCGTGCGACTTGGTTCGCCGTACGAGCAGTACTTC | CSVRLGSPYEQYF
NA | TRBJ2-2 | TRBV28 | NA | TGTGCCAGCAGTTCTCGGAGCGTAGTCACCGGGGAGCTGTTTTTT | CASSSRSVVTGELFF
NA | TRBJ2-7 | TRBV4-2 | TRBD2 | TGTGCCAGCAGCCAAGGGCTAGCGGTTTACGAGCAGTACTTC | CASSQGLAVYEQYF
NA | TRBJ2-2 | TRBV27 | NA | TGTGCCAGCAGTTTATCGCGGCCGGATATTCGCACCGGGGAGCTGTTTTTT | CASSLSRPDIRTGELFF
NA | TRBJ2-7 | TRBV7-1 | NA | TGTGCCAGCAGCTTACCCGAGTCCTACGAGCAGTACTTC | CASSLPESYEQYF
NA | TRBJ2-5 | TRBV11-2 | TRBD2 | TGTGCCAGCAGCTTAGCCCGGACTAGCGGGAGAGGGCGAGAGACCCAGTACTTC | CASSLARTSGRGRETQYF
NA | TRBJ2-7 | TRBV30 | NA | TGTGCCTGGAGTTGGGGGGACCCGGGGGACGAGCAGTACTTC | CAWSWGDPGDEQYF
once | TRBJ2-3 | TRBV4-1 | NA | TGCGCCAGCAGCCAAGATCCGGCTAGCTCAGATACGCAGTATTTT | CASSQDPASSDTQYF
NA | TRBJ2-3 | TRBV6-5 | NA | TGTGCCAGCAGTTACTCGACGGGAGATACGCAGTATTTT | CASSYSTGDTQYF
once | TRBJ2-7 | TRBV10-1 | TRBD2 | TGCGCCAGCACTTATAGGGGGGGTAGCGGGAGAGCGGAAGAGCAGTACTTC | CASTYRGGSGRAEEQYF
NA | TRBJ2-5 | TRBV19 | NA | TGTGCCAGTAGTATAGGCAGGGTACTTCAAGAGACCCAGTACTTC | CASSIGRVLQETQYF
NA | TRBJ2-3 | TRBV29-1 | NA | TGCAGCTCTAGGAGGATGGATACGCAGTATTTT | CSSRRMDTQYF
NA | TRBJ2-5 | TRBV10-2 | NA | TGCGCCAGCAGTGACTGGTCCCAAGAGACCCAGTACTTC | CASSDWSQETQYF
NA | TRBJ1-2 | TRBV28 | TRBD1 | TGTGCCAGCAGACCCGGACAGGGGGCGGAACGAACTACAAATGGCTACACCTTC | CASRPGQGAERTTNGYTF
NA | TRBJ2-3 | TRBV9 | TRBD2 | TGTGCCAGCAGCCCCGGCCTTGGTAGCGGGAGTACAGATACGCAGTATTTT | CASSPGLGSGSTDTQYF
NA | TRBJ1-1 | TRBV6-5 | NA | TGTGCCAGCAGTACCTACGGGACGACTGAAGCTTTCTTT | CASSTYGTTEAFF
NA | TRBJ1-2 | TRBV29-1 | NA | TGCAGCGCCCTGGACAGAATTGGCTACACCTTC | CSALDRIGYTF
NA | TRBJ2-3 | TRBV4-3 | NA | TGCGCCAGCAGCCAAGGAAGAGTTCGAACAGATACGCAGTATTTT | CASSQGRVRTDTQYF
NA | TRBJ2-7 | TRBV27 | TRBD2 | TGTGCCAGCAGTAAGACTAGCGGGAGCTCCTACGAGCAGTACTTC | CASSKTSGSSYEQYF
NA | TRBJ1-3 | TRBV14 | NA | TGTGCCAGCAGCCAAGATTGGCGGACGATGACGGACACCATATATTTT | CASSQDWRTMTDTIYF
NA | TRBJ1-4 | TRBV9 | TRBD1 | TGTGCCAGCAACGGGGCGACAGGGGGCCATGAAAAACTGTTTTTT | CASNGATGGHEKLFF
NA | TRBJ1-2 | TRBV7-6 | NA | TGTGCCAGCAGCTTATACCCAAACTATGGCTACACCTTC | CASSLYPNYGYTF
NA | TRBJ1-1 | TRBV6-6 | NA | TGTGCCAGCAGTTTAACAGGGCGAGGAACTGAAGCTTTCTTT | CASSLTGRGTEAFF
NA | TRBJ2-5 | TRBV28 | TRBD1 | TGTGCCAGCAGTTCATTCGTGACAGGGGGCGCCAGGGAGACCCAGTACTTC | CASSSFVTGGARETQYF
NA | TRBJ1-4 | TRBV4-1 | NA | TGCGCCAGCAGCCAAGTAACAGGAACTAATGAAAAACTGTTTTTT | CASSQVTGTNEKLFF
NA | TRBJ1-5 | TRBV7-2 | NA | TGTGCCAGCAGCTTAGCAGGGGGGAAGGATAGCAATCAGCCCCAGCATTTT | CASSLAGGKDSNQPQHF
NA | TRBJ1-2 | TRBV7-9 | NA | TGTGCCAGCACAGGGTTTTACTATGGCTACACCTTC | CASTGFYYGYTF
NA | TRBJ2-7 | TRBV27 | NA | TGTGCCAGCAGGCGACGGCCCATGGGCGAGCAGTACTTC | CASRRRPMGEQYF
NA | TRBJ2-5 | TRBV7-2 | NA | TGTGCCAGCAGCCTGTGGGCGGAAGAGACCCAGTACTTC | CASSLWAEETQYF
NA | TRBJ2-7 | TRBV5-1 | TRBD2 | TGCGCCAGCAGCTTTACACCGGCTAGCGGGGGCGACGAGCAGTACTTC | CASSFTPASGGDEQYF
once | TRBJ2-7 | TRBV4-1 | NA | TGCGCCAGCAGCCAAGATATAGGGACATTATCCTACGAGCAGTACTTC | CASSQDIGTLSYEQYF
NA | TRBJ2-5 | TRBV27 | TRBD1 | TGTGCCAGCAGTCCCGGACAGGTCAGGGGGACCCAGTACTTC | CASSPGQVRGTQYF
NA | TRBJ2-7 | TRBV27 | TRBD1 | TGTGCCAGCACCCTCGGGACAGGGGCCTACGAGCAGTACTTC | CASTLGTGAYEQYF
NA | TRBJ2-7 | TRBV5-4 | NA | TGTGCCAGCAGCTTGGCCCCGGGTACGTCCTACGAGCAGTACTTC | CASSLAPGTSYEQYF